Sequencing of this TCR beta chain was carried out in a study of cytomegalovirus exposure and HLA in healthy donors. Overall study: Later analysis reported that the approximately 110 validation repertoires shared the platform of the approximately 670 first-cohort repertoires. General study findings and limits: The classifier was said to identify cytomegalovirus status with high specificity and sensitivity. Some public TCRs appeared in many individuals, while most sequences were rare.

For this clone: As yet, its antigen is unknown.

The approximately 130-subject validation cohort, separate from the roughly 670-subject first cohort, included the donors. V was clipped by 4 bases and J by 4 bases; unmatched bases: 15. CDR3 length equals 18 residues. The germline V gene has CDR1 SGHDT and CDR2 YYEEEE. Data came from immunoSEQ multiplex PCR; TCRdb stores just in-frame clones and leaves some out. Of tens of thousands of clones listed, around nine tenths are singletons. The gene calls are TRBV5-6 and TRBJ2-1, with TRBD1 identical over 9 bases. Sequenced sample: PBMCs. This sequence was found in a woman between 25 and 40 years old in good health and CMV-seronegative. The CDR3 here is CASSLFDRGIRIYNEQFF. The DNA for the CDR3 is TGTGCCAGCAGCCTGTTCGACAGGGGGATCAGAATTTACAATGAGCAGTTCTTC.